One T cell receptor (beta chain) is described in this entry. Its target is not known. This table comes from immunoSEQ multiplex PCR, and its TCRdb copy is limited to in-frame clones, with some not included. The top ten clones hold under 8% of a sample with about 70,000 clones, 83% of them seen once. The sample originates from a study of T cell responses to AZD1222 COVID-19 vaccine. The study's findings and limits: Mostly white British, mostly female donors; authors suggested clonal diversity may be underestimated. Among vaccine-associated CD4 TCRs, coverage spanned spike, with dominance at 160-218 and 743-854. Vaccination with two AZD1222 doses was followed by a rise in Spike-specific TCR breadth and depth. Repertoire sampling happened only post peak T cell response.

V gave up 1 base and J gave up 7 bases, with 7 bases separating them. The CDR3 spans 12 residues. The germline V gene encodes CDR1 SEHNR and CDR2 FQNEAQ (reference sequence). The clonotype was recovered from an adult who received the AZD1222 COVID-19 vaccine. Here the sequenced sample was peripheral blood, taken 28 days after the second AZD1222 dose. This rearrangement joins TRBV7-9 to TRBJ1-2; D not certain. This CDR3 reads CASSLGRGGYTF. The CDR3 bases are TGTGCCAGCAGCTTAGGCCGCGGTGGCTACACCTTC.